This section outlines one T cell receptor (beta chain) sequence together with its context. This CDR3 is 17 amino acids long. The germline CDR1 and CDR2 sequences are KGHSH and LQKENI. V was clipped by 1 base and J by 5 bases; unmatched bases: 9. The data originate from a study of blood T cell repertoires in COVID-19. In the study overall: COVID-19 samples collected from the United States, Italy and Spain covered acute and convalescent phases.

The method was immunoSEQ multiplex PCR; TCRdb's version includes in-frame clones alone and lacks a portion of them. The sample shows tens of thousands of clones, around 90% of them seen only once. This chain joins TRBV18 and TRBJ2-2; 8 nucleotides agree with TRBD1. The clonotype was recovered from a human donor with active COVID-19. The donor label of this sample is uncertain. The specimen was peripheral blood. CDR3: CASSPLPQGGLTGELFF. The CDR3 coding sequence is TGTGCCAGCTCACCACTCCCACAGGGGGGTTTAACCGGGGAGCTGTTTTTT.